What follows are 31 T cell receptor beta chains derived from one specimen sequenced in a study of OX40 agonist ivuxolimab in advanced cancers. Sequencing was performed with immunoSEQ multiplex PCR; in TCRdb, only in-frame clones are kept and a portion is missing. The sample lists approximately 20,000 clones; roughly 91% were seen once. The input for sequencing was CD4+ or CD8+ T cells sorted from blood, taken in a trial of the OX40 agonist ivuxolimab. These receptor sequences come from an adult with an advanced solid tumor such as melanoma, head and neck, liver or kidney cancer.

The CDR3 region has the DNA TGCAGCGCAAGGACAAGTTCCGCTAACTATGGCTACACCTTC. It is translated as CSARTSSANYGYTF. The chain links TRBV29-1 to TRBJ1-2; possible D gene TRBD1, 5 bases. Deletions cut 7 bases from V and 0 bases from J, with 15 bases between. Germline V CDR1 and CDR2: SQVTM, ANQGSEA. The CDR3 contains 14 residues.

The V call is TRBV28, the J call TRBJ1-2, with D uncertain. This CDR3 spans 14 amino acids. Between the trimmed V and J ends, which lost 5 bases and 4 bases, there was a span of 14 bases. CDR1 and CDR2 (germline): MDHEN, SYDVKM. The CDR3 bases are TGTGCCAGCAGTCTGCGGAGGAGGGCCTATGGCTACACCTTC. Amino acid sequence: CASSLRRRAYGYTF.

The chain links TRBV7-9 to TRBJ2-2; unclear D gene. V was clipped by 1 base and J by 7 bases, with 16 bases between them. CDR1 is SEHNR, CDR2 FQNEAQ, per germline (reference sequence). The CDR3 is 16 amino acids. The CDR3 reads CASSLVRTRYGGELFF. DNA for the CDR3: TGTGCCAGCAGCTTAGTTCGGACGCGGTACGGCGGGGAGCTGTTTTTT.

This sequence joins TRBV14 and TRBJ2-1, with TRBD2 identical over 10 bases. The germline V gene encodes CDR1 SGHDN and CDR2 FVKESK. V was clipped by 0 bases and J by 7 bases; unmatched bases: 6. CDR3 length: 16 amino acids. CDR3 loop: CASSQDTSGARNEQFF. In DNA form, the CDR3 reads TGTGCCAGCAGCCAAGATACTAGCGGGGCAAGGAATGAGCAGTTCTTC.

The chain joins TRBV5-6 to TRBJ2-2; 10 bases are a match to TRBD1. V was clipped by 3 bases and J by 4 bases; unmatched bases: 9. The CDR3 totals 17 residues. Germline CDR1 and CDR2: SGHDT and YYEEEE. CDR3 coding DNA: TGTGCCAGCAGCTACGGGACAGGGGTTCGTGGCACCGGGGAGCTGTTTTTT. It translates to CASSYGTGVRGTGELFF.

This chain joins TRBV19 and TRBJ2-2, with TRBD2 as a possible D gene (5 bases). Between the trimmed V and J ends, which lost 7 bases and 4 bases, there was a span of 19 bases. Germline V gene data show CDR1 as LNHDA and CDR2 as SQIVND (reference sequence). There are 16 residues in the CDR3. In DNA, the CDR3 is TGTGCCAGTACCCTCTATGCCCGGGGTGGCACCGGGGAGCTGTTTTTT. This encodes CASTLYARGGTGELFF.

The V gene is TRBV7-9, the J gene TRBJ2-3, with 11 bases that match TRBD2. The CDR3 is 18 amino acids. Per germline, CDR1 SEHNR and CDR2 FQNEAQ (reference sequence). The V gene end was trimmed by 6 bases and the J gene end by 3 bases; junction bases not matched to a gene: 14. CDR3: CASRPRPTSGSQTDTQYF. As DNA, the CDR3 is TGTGCCAGCAGACCACGCCCTACTAGCGGGAGTCAAACAGATACGCAGTATTTT.

This rearrangement joins TRBV9 to TRBJ1-4; 8 nucleotides align to TRBD1. The trim removed 3 bases at V and 2 bases at J, leaving 3 bases unmatched. Germline CDR1 SGDLS, CDR2 YYNGEE. The CDR3 runs 15 residues. The CDR3 sequence is CASSEGQVTNEKLFF. In DNA, the CDR3 is TGTGCCAGCAGCGAGGGACAGGTGACTAATGAAAAACTGTTTTTT.

V usage is TRBV5-4 and J usage is TRBJ2-7; the D gene is possibly TRBD2 (6 bases). Germline V gene data show CDR1 as SGHNT and CDR2 as YYREEE (reference sequence). The germline V and J ends were trimmed by 4 bases and 7 bases, with 12 bases remaining between them. The CDR3 covers 12 residues. The DNA of the CDR3 is TGTGCCAGCAGCCCCGGAGGGTTTGAGCAGTACTTC. Translated: CASSPGGFEQYF.

The CDR3 region has the DNA TGCAGCGTTTTCTCGAGGGGTTCCTACGAGCAGTACTTC. Residues: CSVFSRGSYEQYF. The chain joins TRBV29-1 to TRBJ2-7; D may correspond to TRBD1 or TRBD2 (5 bases each). Between the trimmed V and J ends, which lost 5 bases and 1 base, there was a span of 12 bases. Germline values: CDR1 SQVTM, CDR2 ANQGSEA. This CDR3 is built from 13 residues.

The chain is built from TRBV7-3 and TRBJ1-1; D is perhaps TRBD1 (6 bases). Germline V gives CDR1 SGHTA, CDR2 FQGTGA. V shed 5 bases and J shed 5 bases, with 12 bases lying between them. This CDR3 region has 13 residues. CDR3 in DNA: TGTGCCAGCAGCCTTGAGGGGGGGACTGAAGCTTTCTTT. Translating it yields CASSLEGGTEAFF.

The chain recombines TRBV6-5 with TRBJ1-4; no firm D call. V lost 4 bases and J 7 bases, leaving 13 bases between the germline ends. The CDR3 length is 14 residues. CDR1 is MNHEY and CDR2 is SVGAGI in the germline V gene. The CDR3 region is CASSFMTDPEKLFF. As DNA, the CDR3 is TGTGCCAGCAGTTTCATGACGGACCCTGAAAAACTGTTTTTT.

The V and J genes are TRBV27 and TRBJ2-1; TRBD2 aligns across 9 bases. The germline V gene encodes CDR1 MNHEY and CDR2 SMNVEV (reference sequence). The CDR3 covers 15 residues. With V trimmed by 8 bases and J by 3 bases, 8 bases remained unmatched. CDR3 nucleotide sequence: TGTGCCAGCTCGCCCCTAGCGGGGATCTACAATGAGCAGTTCTTC. It codes for CASSPLAGIYNEQFF.

The rearrangement joins TRBV11-2 to TRBJ1-1; D gene uncertain. The CDR3 length is 13 residues. V lost 0 bases and J 7 bases, leaving 9 bases between the germline ends. The V gene's germline CDR1 is SGHAT and CDR2 FQNNGV. DNA of the CDR3: TGTGCCAGCAGCTTAGAGAATGCGGGTGAAGCTTTCTTT. This codes for CASSLENAGEAFF.

CDR3 protein: CASSPWMGGERDTQYF. The DNA for the CDR3 is TGTGCCAGCAGCCCTTGGATGGGGGGAGAGAGGGATACGCAGTATTTT. The J gene is TRBJ2-3, the V gene TRBV14; D is perhaps TRBD2 (6 bases). The CDR3 has 16 amino acids. Trimming left V 4 bases short and J 6 bases short, with 20 bases between. Germline lookup yields CDR1 SGHDN and CDR2 FVKESK.

The V and J genes are TRBV4-2 and TRBJ2-7; TRBD1 matches at 8 bases. V gave up 4 bases and J gave up 5 bases; unmatched junction bases: 13. The germline gives CDR1 LGHNA, CDR2 YNFKEQ. The CDR3 totals 16 residues. CDR3 nucleotide sequence: TGTGCCAGCAGCCGCCACACGGACAGGGAAAGGGACGAGCAGTACTTC. It specifies CASSRHTDRERDEQYF.

V gene TRBV15 combines with J gene TRBJ2-2; 8 nucleotides agree with TRBD2. Trimming took 1 base from V and 3 from J; bases not matched to a gene: 4. The CDR3 is made up of 16 amino acids. Per the germline V gene, CDR1 is LNHNV and CDR2 is YYDKDF (reference sequence). The chain's CDR3 is CATSRGAGVYTGELFF. In DNA, the CDR3 is TGTGCCACCAGCAGAGGAGCGGGAGTTTACACCGGGGAGCTGTTTTTT.

Sample share makes this clone medium-sized. The CDR3 spells CASRQGGDSNQPQHF. CDR3 in DNA: TGTGCCAGCCGACAGGGGGGAGATAGCAATCAGCCCCAGCATTTT. The chain carries TRBV6-6 and TRBJ1-5; 9 nucleotides align to TRBD1. This CDR3 is 15 amino acids long. The V gene end was trimmed by 8 bases and the J gene end by 0 bases; junction bases not matched to a gene: 5. Germline values: CDR1 MNHNY, CDR2 SVGAGI (reference sequence).

The chain joins TRBV19 to TRBJ1-6, with 8 nucleotides matching TRBD1. V shed 6 bases and J 7 bases; nucleotides not matched to a gene: 2. From germline, CDR1 is LNHDA and CDR2 SQIVND (reference sequence). The CDR3 extends over 13 amino acids. The CDR3 protein is CASRTGVNSPLHF. The CDR3 nucleotides are TGTGCCAGTAGGACAGGGGTCAATTCACCCCTCCACTTT. Combining the CDR3 with reference TRBV19 and TRBJ1-6 gives the whole variable domain DGGITQSPKYLFRKEGQNVTLSCEQNLNHDAMYWYRQDPGQGLRLIYYSQIVNDFQKGDIAEGYSVSREKKESFPLTVTSAQKNPTAFYLCASRTGVNSPLHFGNGTRLTVT.

The chain has TRBV11-2 and TRBJ2-3; 8 positions match TRBD2. The CDR3 is made up of 16 amino acids. The V gene's germline CDR1 is SGHAT and CDR2 FQNNGV. The ends lost 1 base at V and 0 bases at J; junction bases unmatched: 3. The CDR3 coding sequence is TGTGCCAGCAGCTTAGTGGCTAGCGGGAGCACAGATACGCAGTATTTT. Translating it yields CASSLVASGSTDTQYF.

This clone was detected only a few times. The rearrangement uses TRBV11-3 and TRBJ2-7, with D maybe TRBD1 (5 bases). The CDR3 totals 12 residues. Trimming cost V 2 bases and J 3 bases, with 5 bases left between them. Germline values: CDR1 SGHNT, CDR2 YENEEA. The CDR3 reads CASSLRGYEQYF. CDR3 nucleotide sequence: TGTGCCAGCAGCTTAAGGGGCTACGAGCAGTACTTC.

The rearrangement links TRBV19 to TRBJ2-7, with D maybe TRBD2 (5 bases). CDR3 length: 14 amino acids. Germline assignment: CDR1 LNHDA and CDR2 SQIVND (reference sequence). V was pared by 1 base and J by 6 bases, with 13 bases between. The CDR3 loop reads CASSIGGGFAEQYF. For the CDR3, the DNA is TGTGCCAGTAGTATAGGTGGAGGTTTTGCCGAGCAGTACTTC.

The gene calls are TRBV5-4 and TRBJ2-1; perhaps TRBD2 as D (5 bases). V was cut by 0 bases and J by 8 bases, with 12 bases left in between. The CDR3 runs to 14 residues. Per the germline V gene, CDR1 is SGHNT and CDR2 is YYREEE (reference sequence). DNA of the CDR3: TGTGCCAGCAGCTTGGGGATTGTGCGGGATGAGCAGTTCTTC. Its translation is CASSLGIVRDEQFF.

The chain carries TRBV15 and TRBJ1-2; D is ambiguous. CDR1 is LNHNV and CDR2 is YYDKDF in the germline V gene (reference sequence). CDR3 length: 14 amino acids. Trimming took off 5 bases at V and 8 bases at J, with 18 bases between the two ends. CDR3 bases: TGTGCCACCAGCGTGGGATCTTCACCTCCCGGCTACACCTTC. Its protein is CATSVGSSPPGYTF.

The chain recombines TRBV6-1 with TRBJ1-5, with 7 bases aligning to TRBD1. Germline V lookup: CDR1 MNHNS, CDR2 SASEGT. Trimming at V came to 6 bases and at J to 6 bases, leaving 11 bases not matched to a gene. CDR3 length: 15 residues. The CDR3 spells CASSHGTDPIQPQHF. The CDR3 bases are TGTGCCAGCAGCCACGGGACAGACCCTATTCAGCCCCAGCATTTT.

The genes are TRBV2 and TRBJ2-3; D is undetermined. CDR1 and CDR2 (germline): SNHLY, FYNNEI. The CDR3 covers 10 residues. V was cut by 11 bases and J by 2 bases, with 5 bases left in between. The CDR3 DNA is TGTGCCTCCGTCACAGATACGCAGTATTTT. Its protein product is CASVTDTQYF.

The chain has TRBV6-4 and TRBJ1-6; D not resolved. The CDR3 runs 13 residues. Germline lookup yields CDR1 MRHNA and CDR2 SNTAGT. Between the trimmed V and J ends, which lost 5 bases and 7 bases, there was a span of 9 bases. This CDR3 is CASSMEINSPLHF. The CDR3 DNA reads TGTGCCAGCAGTATGGAGATCAATTCACCCCTCCACTTT.

V usage is TRBV28 and J usage is TRBJ2-5; D ambiguous. Germline V gives CDR1 MDHEN, CDR2 SYDVKM. Trimming left V 5 bases short and J 5 bases short, with 15 bases between. The CDR3 sequence is 14 residues long. This CDR3 reads CASSIVDVVETQYF. CDR3 coding DNA: TGTGCCAGCAGTATTGTAGACGTGGTGGAGACCCAGTACTTC. The full variable domain, its missing parts supplied by reference TRBV28 and TRBJ2-5, is DVKVTQSSRYLVKRTGEKVFLECVQDMDHENMFWYRQDPGLGLRLIYFSYDVKMKEKGDIPEGYSVSREKKERFSLILESASTNQTSMYLCASSIVDVVETQYFGPGTRLLVL.

The chain combines TRBV25-1 with TRBJ2-1; the match to TRBD2 covers 9 bases. J was trimmed by 8 bases and V by 2 bases; bases with no gene match: 7. This CDR3 spans 15 amino acids. From germline, CDR1 is MGHDK and CDR2 SYGVNS. The CDR3 DNA sequence: TGTGCCAGCAGTGAAATGGGTAGCGGGAGTGATGAGCAGTTCTTC. Residues: CASSEMGSGSDEQFF.

In this sample, this clone is medium-sized. The rearrangement joins TRBV4-3 to TRBJ2-7; D possibly corresponds to TRBD1 (6 bases). Germline V gives CDR1 LGHNA, CDR2 YSLEER. The length of the CDR3 is 18 residues. V shed 0 bases and J shed 5 bases, with 23 bases lying between them. The CDR3 sequence: CASSQDRVQGRPGNEQYF. CDR3 DNA: TGCGCCAGCAGCCAAGATAGGGTCCAGGGGCGCCCGGGGAACGAGCAGTACTTC.

The chain employs TRBV19 and TRBJ1-1, with no clear D. The CDR3 spans 12 residues. Germline V gives CDR1 LNHDA, CDR2 SQIVND (reference sequence). Trimming left V 7 bases short and J 2 bases short, with 8 bases between. The DNA of the CDR3 is TGTGCCAGTAAATCCGGCAACACTGAAGCTTTCTTT. Amino acids: CASKSGNTEAFF.